This TCR beta chain was recovered during a study of breast tumors, draining lymph nodes, adjacent tissues. Study findings and constraints: Tumor T cell lymph node origin was a supported hypothesis, not proven. Tumor TCR diversity was below lymph nodes but above nontumor tissue. Luminal-like breast cancer showed significantly higher tumor–nontumor repertoire similarity than basal-like.

TCRdb itself ran the multiplex PCR reads through MiXCR, one entry per CDR3 protein. Among 150,000 or so distinct CDR3 sequences listed, approximately 30% were seen once. This clonotype was found many times. Antigen: not known. With 2 bases clipped from V and 8 bases from J, the junction kept 13 bases outside the gene matches. Per germline, CDR1 LNHNV and CDR2 YYDKDF (reference sequence). The CDR3 is made up of 19 amino acids. Breast cancer patients provided tissue from their axillary draining lymph nodes. The clonotype was recovered from a female donor with breast cancer. Some clones in this sample may be carry-over from other donors' samples. The chain is built from TRBV15 and TRBJ2-3, with 16 positions matching TRBD2. Sequencing used axillary lymph node tissue. The CDR3 DNA is TGTGCCACCAGCAGACATTCCGGGACTAGCGGGAGGGCCGGGGGTACGCAGTATTTT. Translation gives CATSRHSGTSGRAGGTQYF.